The clone carrying this T cell receptor (beta chain) came up a few times. Its antigen remains unknown. The sample originates from a study of beta chain features in type 1 diabetes. Study findings and constraints: Cells expressing TCR highly could be over-represented by cDNA sequencing. Whether TCRB rearrangement is influenced by HLA type went unresolved here. Moderate yet significant TCRB CDR3 shortening was seen in Type 1 diabetes patients in all four CD4+ subsets.

It was via CD45RO/CCR7/CD25/CD127/CD95/CD27 that CD4+ naive, central memory, regulatory and stem cell-like memory cells were sorted. V lost 5 bases, J lost 1 base, and 6 bases stayed unmatched. The CDR3 has 16 amino acids. The germline CDR1 and CDR2 sequences are MNHNY and SVGAGI (reference sequence). Investigators reverse transcribed all isolated RNA, so they sequenced expressed TCRB transcripts. Repertoires were generated with immunoSEQ multiplex PCR, while TCRdb's copy carries only in-frame clones and drops some. Of fewer than 400,000 clones listed, less than 9.5% are singletons. The TCR sequence derives from a woman between 18 and 30 years old in good health. The sequenced material came from central memory CD4+ T cells from blood. The chain couples TRBV6-6 to TRBJ2-7; TRBD1 aligns across 12 bases. The CDR3 loop is CASSSGTGGFSYEQYF. The CDR3 DNA reads TGTGCCAGCAGTAGCGGGACAGGGGGCTTTTCCTACGAGCAGTACTTC.